Following are 18 T cell receptor beta chains from one sample sequenced in a study of blood T cell repertoires in COVID-19. Some clones are missing from TCRdb's copy, which holds only in-frame ones; the method was immunoSEQ multiplex PCR. Among around 110,000 clones listed, approximately 80% were seen once. The sequenced material came from peripheral blood. These receptors originate from a man aged 80 or over with COVID-19, enrolled during active disease.

The chain links TRBV10-3 to TRBJ2-7; D is possibly TRBD2 (6 bases). The CDR3 sequence is 14 residues long. The germline V gene encodes CDR1 ENHRY and CDR2 SYGVKD. Trimming took off 2 bases at V and 0 bases at J, with 8 bases between the two ends. The CDR3 region is CAISEGLTSYEQYF. CDR3 sequence (DNA): TGTGCCATCAGTGAGGGACTAACCTCCTACGAGCAGTACTTC.

This clone was seen a handful of times. The genes are TRBV11-2 and TRBJ1-2, with D possibly matching TRBD1 (5 bases). The V end lost 7 bases, the J end lost 2 bases, and 14 bases lay between the germline ends. Germline assignment: CDR1 SGHAT and CDR2 FQNNGV. The CDR3 length is 14 residues. For the CDR3, the DNA is TGTGCCAGCACCTCGGGAGGGACCAACTATGGCTACACCTTC. This encodes CASTSGGTNYGYTF.

The chain recombines TRBV9 with TRBJ1-2; 9 nucleotides match TRBD1. Trimming took 0 bases from V and 4 from J; bases not matched to a gene: 7. The CDR3 totals 16 residues. The V gene's germline CDR1 is SGDLS and CDR2 YYNGEE. CDR3 DNA: TGTGCCAGCAGCGTAGCGTCCGGGGGACAGGGCTATGGCTACACCTTC. Its protein is CASSVASGGQGYGYTF.

The gene calls are TRBV5-8 and TRBJ2-3; D is unclear. The germline V gene has CDR1 SGHTS and CDR2 YDEGEE. V gave up 9 bases and J gave up 7 bases, with 27 bases separating them. The CDR3 consists of 16 residues. CDR3 region: CATLPYTGAPPHTQYF. CDR3 in DNA: TGTGCCACCCTACCATACACCGGAGCCCCCCCTCATACGCAGTATTTT.

This clone occurred once. V and J are TRBV28 and TRBJ1-1; no definite D call. The germline V gene encodes CDR1 MDHEN and CDR2 SYDVKM. This CDR3 region has 13 residues. Between the trimmed V and J ends, which lost 7 bases and 4 bases, there was a span of 13 bases. The CDR3 loop is CASINEVGTEAFF. Here the CDR3 DNA reads TGTGCCAGCATAAACGAGGTGGGCACTGAAGCTTTCTTT.

This rearrangement joins TRBV2 to TRBJ1-2, with TRBD1 as a possible D gene (5 bases). This CDR3 is 16 amino acids long. Germline assignment: CDR1 SNHLY and CDR2 FYNNEI. The germline V and J ends were trimmed by 2 bases and 4 bases, with 17 bases remaining between them. DNA of the CDR3: TGTGCCAGCAGTGAACGGGGGGTAGACAGCCCCTATGGCTACACCTTC. Residues: CASSERGVDSPYGYTF. The full variable domain, in which reference TRBV2 and TRBJ1-2 provide the parts outside the CDR3, is EPEVTQTPSHQVTQMGQEVILRCVPISNHLYFYWYRQILGQKVEFLVSFYNNEISEKSEIFDDQFSVERPDGSNFTLKIRSTKLEDSAMYFCASSERGVDSPYGYTFGSGTRLTVV.

The chain recombines TRBV3-1 (or the pseudogene TRBV3-2) with TRBJ1-6; the D gene is possibly TRBD1 (6 bases). Trimming removed 0 bases at V and 10 bases at J, with 19 bases between. The germline V gene encodes CDR1 LGHDT and CDR2 YNNKEL (reference sequence). CDR3 length: 17 residues. Here the CDR3 DNA reads TGTGCCAGCAGCCAAGATAATTCCAGAGAGGGGGTATCACCCCTCCACTTT. Protein: CASSQDNSREGVSPLHF.

A word on this clone: The sample has other DNA sequences that encode this CDR3 too. The chain uses TRBV24-1 and TRBJ2-5, with no clear D. Germline CDR1 reads KGHDR; CDR2 reads SFDVKD. This CDR3 comprises 13 residues. Trimming pared 3 bases from V and 5 bases from J, leaving 9 bases between. This chain's CDR3 is CATSDPGRETQYF. The CDR3 DNA is TGTGCCACCAGTGATCCGGGTAGGGAGACCCAGTACTTC.

The chain joins TRBV12-3 or TRBV12-4 to TRBJ2-1; maybe TRBD1 (5 bases). Trimming cost V 6 bases and J 6 bases, with 12 bases left between them. The length of the CDR3 is 13 residues. The CDR3 nucleotides are TGTGCCAGCAGACCAGCTCAGGGCAATGAGCAGTTCTTC. Protein: CASRPAQGNEQFF.

The chain couples TRBV19 to TRBJ1-5; D may be TRBD1 (6 bases). The germline V gene encodes CDR1 LNHDA and CDR2 SQIVND (reference sequence). V gave up 5 bases and J gave up 4 bases, with 27 bases separating them. The CDR3 runs 19 residues. Here the CDR3 DNA reads TGTGCCAGTAGTCCTAGGGCTTTGGGTAGGACAGTGAGTAATCAGCCCCAGCATTTT. It encodes CASSPRALGRTVSNQPQHF. The full variable domain, in which reference TRBV19 and TRBJ1-5 provide the parts outside the CDR3, is DGGITQSPKYLFRKEGQNVTLSCEQNLNHDAMYWYRQDPGQGLRLIYYSQIVNDFQKGDIAEGYSVSREKKESFPLTVTSAQKNPTAFYLCASSPRALGRTVSNQPQHFGDGTRLSIL.

This clone was seen more than once but under ten times. V gene TRBV2 combines with J gene TRBJ2-6; no firm D call. Trimming removed 6 bases from V and 0 bases from J, with 9 bases in between. The length of the CDR3 is 15 residues. CDR1 is SNHLY and CDR2 is FYNNEI in the germline V gene. This CDR3 reads CASSGYASGANVLTF. The CDR3 nucleotides are TGTGCCAGCAGCGGGTACGCCTCTGGGGCCAACGTCCTGACTTTC.

The gene calls are TRBV7-9 and TRBJ2-7; 7 bases are a match to TRBD1. After removal of 2 bases from V and 3 bases from J, the junction contained 4 bases not matched to a gene. The CDR3 totals 14 residues. CDR1 and CDR2 from the germline V gene are SEHNR and FQNEAQ (reference sequence). The CDR3 region is CASSLQGTVYEQYF. The DNA of the CDR3 is TGTGCCAGCAGCTTACAAGGGACAGTCTACGAGCAGTACTTC.

The chain employs TRBV6-5 and TRBJ1-2; D possibly corresponds to TRBD1 (6 bases). The CDR3 runs to 14 residues. The V and J ends lost 6 bases and 8 bases respectively, with 19 bases between them. The germline gives CDR1 MNHEY, CDR2 SVGAGI. Here the CDR3 reads CASRATGAALGYTF. For the CDR3, the DNA is TGTGCCAGCAGGGCGACAGGAGCCGCTTTGGGCTACACCTTC.

The rearrangement uses TRBV12-2 and TRBJ1-1; the table gives TRBD1 as D, unverified against the DNA. TRBV12-2 is tagged as a pseudogene. The CDR3 loop spans 19 amino acids. The CDR3 loop reads CASRLNMKGPFLPWTEAFF. DNA of the CDR3: TGTGCAAGTCGCTTAAATATGAAGGGGCCCTTTCTCCCATGGACTGAAGCTTTCTTT.

The chain recombines TRBV19 with TRBJ2-7; possibly TRBD2 for D (5 bases). V gave up 6 bases and J gave up 3 bases, with 18 bases separating them. The CDR3 has 15 residues. Germline V CDR1 and CDR2: LNHDA, SQIVND (reference sequence). The DNA of the CDR3 is TGTGCCAGTAGCCGCCTCGGGGAAGGGTACTACGAGCAGTACTTC. Its protein is CASSRLGEGYYEQYF.

This clone has more than one count but fewer than ten. The chain's CDR3 is CASSQVGGGGEEKLFF. CDR3 DNA: TGTGCCAGCAGCCAAGTCGGCGGCGGAGGAGAGGAAAAACTGTTTTTT. The V call is TRBV4-2, the J call TRBJ1-4; D is unclear. Germline V gene lookup returns CDR1 LGHNA and CDR2 YNFKEQ. Trimming took off 1 base at V and 8 bases at J, with 17 bases between the two ends. This CDR3 has 16 amino acids.

The V gene is TRBV2, the J gene TRBJ1-3; 9 bases align to TRBD1. The CDR3 is 15 amino acids. Germline assignment: CDR1 SNHLY and CDR2 FYNNEI. The V gene end was trimmed by 9 bases and the J gene end by 1 base; junction bases not matched to a gene: 7. CDR3 sequence: CASKPGQGSGNTIYF. The CDR3 coding sequence is TGTGCCAGTAAACCGGGACAGGGATCTGGAAACACCATATATTTT.

The V gene is TRBV28, the J gene TRBJ1-5; 11 bases match TRBD1. The J segment lost 6 bases and the V segment lost 3 bases, leaving 10 bases of the junction unmatched. Per the germline V gene, CDR1 is MDHEN and CDR2 is SYDVKM. This CDR3 region has 17 residues. CDR3 in amino acids: CASSLFRGTGGSQPQHF. The CDR3, as DNA: TGTGCCAGCAGTTTGTTTAGGGGGACAGGGGGTTCTCAGCCCCAGCATTTT.